This T cell receptor beta chain originates from a study of shared clonotypes between healthy human individuals. Repertoires were generated with immunoSEQ multiplex PCR, while TCRdb's copy carries only in-frame clones and drops some. The sample consists of around 600,000 clones, approximately 95% of them appearing once. Naive CD8 cells lacked CD45RO, underwent positive selection for CCR7 and left out terminally differentiated effector memory CD45RA+ cells. V lost 10 bases, J lost 3 bases, and 19 bases lay in between. This CDR3 is built from 14 residues. The germline CDR1 and CDR2 sequences are MNHNS and SASEGT.

The sequencing input was naive CD8+ T cells sorted from blood. The rearrangement uses TRBV6-1 and TRBJ2-7, with a tentative D call TRBD1 (6 bases). The clonotype originates from a woman aged 25 to 45 in good health. In nucleotides, the CDR3 is TGTGCCACACGGACAGTCCCAATAAACTACGAGCAGTACTTC. As protein: CATRTVPINYEQYF.